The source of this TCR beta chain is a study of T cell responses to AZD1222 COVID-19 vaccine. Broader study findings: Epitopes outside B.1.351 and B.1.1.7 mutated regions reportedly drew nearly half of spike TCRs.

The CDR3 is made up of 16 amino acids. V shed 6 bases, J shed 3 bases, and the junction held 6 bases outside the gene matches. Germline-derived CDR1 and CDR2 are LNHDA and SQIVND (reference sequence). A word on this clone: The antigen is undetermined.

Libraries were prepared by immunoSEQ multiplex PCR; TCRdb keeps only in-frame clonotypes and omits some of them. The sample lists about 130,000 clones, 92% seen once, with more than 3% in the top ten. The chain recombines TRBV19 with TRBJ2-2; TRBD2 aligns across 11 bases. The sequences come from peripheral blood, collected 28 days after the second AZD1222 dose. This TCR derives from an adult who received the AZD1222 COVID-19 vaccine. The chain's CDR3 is CASRFSGRADTGELFF. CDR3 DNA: TGTGCCAGTAGATTTAGCGGGAGGGCCGACACCGGGGAGCTGTTTTTT.